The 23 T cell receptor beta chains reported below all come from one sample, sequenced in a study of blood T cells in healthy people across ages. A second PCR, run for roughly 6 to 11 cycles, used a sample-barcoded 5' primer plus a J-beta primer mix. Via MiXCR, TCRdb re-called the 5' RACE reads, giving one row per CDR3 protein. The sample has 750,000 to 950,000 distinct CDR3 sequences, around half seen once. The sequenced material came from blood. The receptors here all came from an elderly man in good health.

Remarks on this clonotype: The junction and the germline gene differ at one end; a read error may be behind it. CDR3 sequence: CTSSVGQGRQTQYF. For the CDR3, the DNA is TGTACCAGCAGCGTCGGACAGGGGAGGCAGACCCAGTACTTC. This sequence joins TRBV9 and TRBJ2-4, with TRBD1 matching over 9 bases. The assigned J gene may be wrong: the sequence end matches TRBJ2-5 better. This CDR3 region has 14 residues. Germline V gene lookup returns CDR1 SGDLS and CDR2 YYNGEE.

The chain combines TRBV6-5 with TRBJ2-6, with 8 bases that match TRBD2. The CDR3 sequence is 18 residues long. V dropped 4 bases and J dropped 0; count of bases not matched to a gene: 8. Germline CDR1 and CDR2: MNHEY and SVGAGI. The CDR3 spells CASSSQGAGVSGANVLTF. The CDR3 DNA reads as TGTGCCAGCAGTTCTCAGGGAGCGGGGGTCTCTGGGGCCAACGTCCTGACTTTC.

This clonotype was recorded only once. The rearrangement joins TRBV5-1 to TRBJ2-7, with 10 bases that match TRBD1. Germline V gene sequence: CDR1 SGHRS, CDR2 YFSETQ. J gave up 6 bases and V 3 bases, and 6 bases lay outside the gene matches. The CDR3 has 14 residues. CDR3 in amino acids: CASSWDRGFSEQYF. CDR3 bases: TGCGCCAGCAGCTGGGACAGGGGATTCTCCGAGCAGTACTTC.

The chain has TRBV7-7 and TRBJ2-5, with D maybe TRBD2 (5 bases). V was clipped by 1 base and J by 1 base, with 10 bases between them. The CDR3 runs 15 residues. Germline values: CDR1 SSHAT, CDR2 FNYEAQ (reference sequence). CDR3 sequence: CASSLDGEIQETQYF. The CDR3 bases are TGTGCCAGCAGCTTAGATGGGGAGATCCAAGAGACCCAGTACTTC.

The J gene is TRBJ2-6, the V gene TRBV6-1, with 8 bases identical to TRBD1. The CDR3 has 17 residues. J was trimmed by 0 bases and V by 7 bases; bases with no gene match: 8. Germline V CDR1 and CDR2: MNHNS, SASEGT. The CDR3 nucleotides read TGTGCCAGCACCCAGGGGGCGGGTTCCTCTGGGGCCAACGTCCTGACTTTC. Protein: CASTQGAGSSGANVLTF.

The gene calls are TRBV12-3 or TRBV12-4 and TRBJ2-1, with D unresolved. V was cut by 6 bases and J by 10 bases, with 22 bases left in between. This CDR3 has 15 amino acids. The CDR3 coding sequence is TGTGCCAGCAGCATCCTCGGGCGGCAAATTGGGGAGCAGTTCTTC. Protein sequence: CASSILGRQIGEQFF.

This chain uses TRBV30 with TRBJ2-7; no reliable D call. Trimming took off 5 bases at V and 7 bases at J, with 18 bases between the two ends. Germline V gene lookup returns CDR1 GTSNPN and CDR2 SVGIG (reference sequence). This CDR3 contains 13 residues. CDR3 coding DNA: TGTGCCTGGGAAGACACCGGCGTCCTGGAGCAGTACTTC. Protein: CAWEDTGVLEQYF.

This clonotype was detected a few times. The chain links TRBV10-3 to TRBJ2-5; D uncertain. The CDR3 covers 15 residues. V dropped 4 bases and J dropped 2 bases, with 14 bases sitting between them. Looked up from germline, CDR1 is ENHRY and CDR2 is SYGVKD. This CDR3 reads CAISVGVEIQETQYF. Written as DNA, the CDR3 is TGTGCCATCAGTGTAGGAGTCGAAATTCAAGAGACCCAGTACTTC.

The CDR3: CSATRREQTYEQYF. The CDR3 DNA reads as TGCAGTGCTACTCGGCGGGAGCAAACCTACGAGCAGTACTTC. The genes are TRBV20-1 and TRBJ2-7, with 7 bases that match TRBD2. The CDR3 is 14 residues long. The germline gives CDR1 DFQATT, CDR2 SNEGSKA (reference sequence). The trim removed 4 bases at V and 2 bases at J, leaving 8 bases unmatched.

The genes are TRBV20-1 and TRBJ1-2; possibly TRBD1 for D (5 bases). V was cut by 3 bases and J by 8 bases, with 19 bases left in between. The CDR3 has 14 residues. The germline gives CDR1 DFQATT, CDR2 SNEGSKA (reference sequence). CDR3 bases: TGCAGTGCTAGCCACCTCGACAGCCAAGGGGGCTACACCTTC. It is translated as CSASHLDSQGGYTF.

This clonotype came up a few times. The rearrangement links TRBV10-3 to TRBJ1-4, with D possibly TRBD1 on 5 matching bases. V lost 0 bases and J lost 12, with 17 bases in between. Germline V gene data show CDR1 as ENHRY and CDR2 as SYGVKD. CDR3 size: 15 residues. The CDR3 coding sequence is TGTGCCATCAGTGAGTCCTGGGGCCTCGGTGCGGAACTGTTTTTT. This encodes CAISESWGLGAELFF.

The CDR3 here is CSARDSKPAGGHEQYF. CDR3 sequence (DNA): TGCAGTGCTAGAGATTCTAAACCAGCGGGAGGACACGAGCAGTACTTC. The V gene is TRBV20-1, the J gene TRBJ2-7, with 9 bases lining up with TRBD2. Losses at the gene ends were 0 bases for V and 5 bases for J; bases not matched to a gene: 11. CDR1 and CDR2 (germline): DFQATT, SNEGSKA (reference sequence). This CDR3 spans 16 amino acids.

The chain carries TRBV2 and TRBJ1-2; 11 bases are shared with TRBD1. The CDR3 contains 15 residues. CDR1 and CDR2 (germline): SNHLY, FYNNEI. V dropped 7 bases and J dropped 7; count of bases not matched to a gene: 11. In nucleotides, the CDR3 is TGTGCCAGCAAAGGAGCCGGACAGGGGGCACGTGGCTACACCTTC. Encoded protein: CASKGAGQGARGYTF.

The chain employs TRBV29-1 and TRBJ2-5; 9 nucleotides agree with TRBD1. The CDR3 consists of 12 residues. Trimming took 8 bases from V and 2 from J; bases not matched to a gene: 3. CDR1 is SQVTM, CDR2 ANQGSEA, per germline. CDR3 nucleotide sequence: TGCAGCACCGGGACAGGGCAAGAGACCCAGTACTTC. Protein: CSTGTGQETQYF.

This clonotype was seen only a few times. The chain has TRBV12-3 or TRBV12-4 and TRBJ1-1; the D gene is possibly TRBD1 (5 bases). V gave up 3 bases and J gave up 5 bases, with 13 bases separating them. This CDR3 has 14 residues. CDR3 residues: CASSFSPGYTEAFF. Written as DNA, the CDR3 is TGTGCCAGCAGTTTTAGTCCAGGGTATACTGAAGCTTTCTTT.

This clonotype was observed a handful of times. CDR3 protein: CSARVDETTYEQYF. DNA of the CDR3: TGCAGTGCTAGAGTGGATGAGACAACCTACGAGCAGTACTTC. This sequence joins TRBV20-1 and TRBJ2-7, with D unresolved. CDR1 and CDR2 (germline): DFQATT, SNEGSKA (reference sequence). The CDR3 is 14 residues long. V was shortened by 1 base and J by 2 bases, with 12 bases between the two germline ends.

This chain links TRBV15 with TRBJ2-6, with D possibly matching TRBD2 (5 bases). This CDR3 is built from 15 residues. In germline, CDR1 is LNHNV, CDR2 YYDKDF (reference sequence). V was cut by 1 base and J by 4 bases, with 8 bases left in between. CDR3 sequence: CATSRGGGGANVLTF. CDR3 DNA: TGTGCCACCAGCAGAGGAGGCGGGGGGGCCAACGTCCTGACTTTC.

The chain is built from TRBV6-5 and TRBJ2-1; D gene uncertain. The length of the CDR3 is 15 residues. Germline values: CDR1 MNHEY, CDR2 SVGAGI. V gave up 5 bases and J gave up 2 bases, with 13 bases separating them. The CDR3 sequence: CASSNTGSPYNEQFF. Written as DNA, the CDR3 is TGTGCCAGCAGTAACACCGGGTCGCCCTACAATGAGCAGTTCTTC.

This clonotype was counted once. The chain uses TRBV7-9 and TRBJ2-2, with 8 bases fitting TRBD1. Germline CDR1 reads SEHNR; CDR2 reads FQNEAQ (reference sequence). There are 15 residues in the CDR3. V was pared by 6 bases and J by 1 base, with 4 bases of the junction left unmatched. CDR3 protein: CASRPGGLNTGELFF. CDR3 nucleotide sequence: TGTGCCAGCAGACCAGGGGGCCTGAACACCGGGGAGCTGTTTTTT.

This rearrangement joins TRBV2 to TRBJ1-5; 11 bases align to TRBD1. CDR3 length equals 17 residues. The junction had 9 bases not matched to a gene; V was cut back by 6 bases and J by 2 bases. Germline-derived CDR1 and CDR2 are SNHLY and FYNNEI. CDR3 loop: CASSGGTGGIGNQPQHF. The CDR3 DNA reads TGTGCCAGCAGCGGCGGGACAGGGGGGATAGGCAATCAGCCCCAGCATTTT.

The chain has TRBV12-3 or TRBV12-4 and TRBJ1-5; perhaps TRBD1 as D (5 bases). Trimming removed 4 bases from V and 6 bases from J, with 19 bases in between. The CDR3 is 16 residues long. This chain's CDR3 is CASSYLYGAVGQPQHF. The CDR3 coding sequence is TGTGCCAGCAGTTACCTCTACGGGGCCGTGGGTCAGCCCCAGCATTTT.

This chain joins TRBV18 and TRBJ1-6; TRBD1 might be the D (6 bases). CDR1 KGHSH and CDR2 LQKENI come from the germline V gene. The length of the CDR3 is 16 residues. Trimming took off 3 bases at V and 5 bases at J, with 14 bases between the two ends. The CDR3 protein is CASSPTGTLDNSPLHF. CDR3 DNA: TGTGCCAGCTCACCTACCGGGACACTAGATAATTCACCCCTCCACTTT.

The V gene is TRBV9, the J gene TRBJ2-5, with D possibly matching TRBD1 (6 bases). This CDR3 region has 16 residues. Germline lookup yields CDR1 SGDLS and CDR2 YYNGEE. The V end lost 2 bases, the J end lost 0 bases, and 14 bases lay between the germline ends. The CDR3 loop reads CASSVAIQGYQETQYF. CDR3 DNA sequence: TGTGCCAGCAGCGTCGCTATCCAGGGGTACCAAGAGACCCAGTACTTC.